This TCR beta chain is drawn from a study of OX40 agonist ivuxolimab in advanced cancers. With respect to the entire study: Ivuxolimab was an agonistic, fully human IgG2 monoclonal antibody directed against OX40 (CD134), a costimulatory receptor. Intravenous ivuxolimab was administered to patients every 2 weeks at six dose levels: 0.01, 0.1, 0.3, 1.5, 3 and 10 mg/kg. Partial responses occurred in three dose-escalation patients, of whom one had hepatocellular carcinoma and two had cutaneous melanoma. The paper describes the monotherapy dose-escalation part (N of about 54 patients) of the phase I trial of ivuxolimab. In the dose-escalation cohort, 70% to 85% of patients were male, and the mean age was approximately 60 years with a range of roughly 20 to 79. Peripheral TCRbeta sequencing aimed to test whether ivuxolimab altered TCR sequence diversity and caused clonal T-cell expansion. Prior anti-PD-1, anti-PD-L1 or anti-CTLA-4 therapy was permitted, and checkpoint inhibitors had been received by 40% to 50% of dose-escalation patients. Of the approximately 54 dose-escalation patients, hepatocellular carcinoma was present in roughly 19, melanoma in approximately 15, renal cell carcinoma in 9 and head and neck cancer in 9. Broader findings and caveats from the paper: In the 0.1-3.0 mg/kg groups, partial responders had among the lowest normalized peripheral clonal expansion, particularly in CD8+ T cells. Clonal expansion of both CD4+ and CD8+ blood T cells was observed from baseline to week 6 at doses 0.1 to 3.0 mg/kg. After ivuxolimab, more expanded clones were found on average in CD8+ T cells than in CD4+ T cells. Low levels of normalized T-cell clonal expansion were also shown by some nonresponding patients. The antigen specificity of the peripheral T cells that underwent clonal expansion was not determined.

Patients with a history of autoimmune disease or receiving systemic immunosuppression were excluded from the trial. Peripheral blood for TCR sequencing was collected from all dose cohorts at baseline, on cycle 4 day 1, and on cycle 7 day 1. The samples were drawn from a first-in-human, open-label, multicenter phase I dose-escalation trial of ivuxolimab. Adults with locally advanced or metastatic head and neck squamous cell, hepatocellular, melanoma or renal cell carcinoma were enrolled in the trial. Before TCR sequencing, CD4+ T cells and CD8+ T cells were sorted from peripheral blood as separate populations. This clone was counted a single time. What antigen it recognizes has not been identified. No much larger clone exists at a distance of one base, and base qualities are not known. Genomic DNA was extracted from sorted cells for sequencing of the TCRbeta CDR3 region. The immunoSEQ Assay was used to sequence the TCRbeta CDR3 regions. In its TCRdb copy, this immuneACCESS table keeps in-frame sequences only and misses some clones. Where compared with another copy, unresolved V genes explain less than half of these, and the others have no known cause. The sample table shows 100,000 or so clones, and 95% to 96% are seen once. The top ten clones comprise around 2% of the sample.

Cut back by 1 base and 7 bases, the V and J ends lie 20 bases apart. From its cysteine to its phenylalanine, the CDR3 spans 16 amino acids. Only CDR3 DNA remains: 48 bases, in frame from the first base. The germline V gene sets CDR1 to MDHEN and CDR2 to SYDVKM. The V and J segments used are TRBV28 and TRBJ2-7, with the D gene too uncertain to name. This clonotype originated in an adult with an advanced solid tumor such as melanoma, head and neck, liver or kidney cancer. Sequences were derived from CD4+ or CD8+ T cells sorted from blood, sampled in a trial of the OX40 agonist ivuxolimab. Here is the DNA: TGTGCCAGCAGTTTATTGATAGGCGCAACACCGCCGGAGCAGTACTTC. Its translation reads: CASSLLIGATPPEQYF.